These 21 T cell receptor beta chains were sequenced from one sample in a study of blood T cells in healthy people across ages. The second PCR ran about 6 to 12 cycles with a sample-barcoded 5' primer and J-beta primers. Each CDR3 protein gets one entry after TCRdb re-called the 5' RACE reads with MiXCR. The sample lists about 1.6 million distinct CDR3 sequences, about 32% occurring once. Specimen: blood. These receptors were taken from a woman in her 30s in good health.

This clonotype showed up just a few times. This may come from a read error, since a much larger clone is one base off. The chain employs TRBV12-3 or TRBV12-4 and TRBJ2-3; D unresolved. The CDR3 loop spans 12 amino acids. In nucleotides, the CDR3 is TGTGCCAGCAGTTTCCCCACAGATGCGCAGTATTTT. Its protein product is CASSFPTDAQYF.

The table lists this clonotype with a few counts. The chain joins TRBV10-3 to TRBJ1-2; no firm D call. Trimming removed 7 bases from V and 4 bases from J, with 10 bases in between. The length of the CDR3 is 12 residues. In germline, CDR1 is ENHRY, CDR2 SYGVKD. CDR3 amino acids: CAINTGIYGYTF. As DNA, the CDR3 is TGTGCCATCAATACGGGGATCTATGGCTACACCTTC.

This chain connects TRBV5-1 to TRBJ1-1; possibly TRBD1 for D (5 bases). V lost 4 bases, J lost 2 bases, and 15 bases lay in between. Germline assignment: CDR1 SGHRS and CDR2 YFSETQ. CDR3 size: 15 residues. The DNA for the CDR3 is TGCGCCAGCAGCCCCTGGCGGGACCGTAACACTGAAGCTTTCTTT. Its translation: CASSPWRDRNTEAFF.

This clonotype has ten or more counts. The rearrangement joins TRBV12-3 or TRBV12-4 to TRBJ2-7, with 10 bases matching TRBD2. The CDR3 contains 14 residues. The junction had 6 bases not matched to a gene; V was cut back by 6 bases and J by 4 bases. Here the CDR3 reads CASSQTSGKYEQYF. CDR3 bases: TGTGCCAGCAGCCAAACTAGCGGGAAGTACGAGCAGTACTTC.

This chain uses TRBV7-2 with TRBJ2-1, with 8 bases fitting TRBD1. V gave up 5 bases and J gave up 7 bases; unmatched junction bases: 7. The CDR3 sequence is 14 residues long. CDR1 is SGHTA, CDR2 FQGNSA, per germline. For the CDR3, the DNA is TGTGCCAGCAGCGCGGGACAGGAGGGAAATGAGCAGTTCTTC. Protein sequence: CASSAGQEGNEQFF.

A few counts support this clonotype. The chain uses TRBV28 and TRBJ2-3; TRBD1 aligns across 7 bases. This CDR3 is built from 16 residues. Trimming took 5 bases from V and 2 from J; bases not matched to a gene: 10. Germline loops: CDR1 MDHEN, CDR2 SYDVKM. CDR3 sequence (DNA): TGTGCCAGCAGTCAACCCTCGGACAGGAACACAGATACGCAGTATTTT. This sequence encodes CASSQPSDRNTDTQYF.

The table lists this clonotype with many counts. This chain links TRBV29-1 with TRBJ2-1, with no clear D. Between the trimmed V and J ends, which lost 7 bases and 9 bases, there was a span of 16 bases. CDR3 length: 12 amino acids. CDR1 is SQVTM, CDR2 ANQGSEA, per germline. CDR3 sequence (DNA): TGCAGCGGCGAGCCGGCAACGGGTGAGCAGTTCTTC. This sequence encodes CSGEPATGEQFF.

This clonotype was recorded a few times. This chain joins TRBV7-2 and TRBJ2-1, with TRBD1 identical over 8 bases. This CDR3 has 14 residues. Looked up from germline, CDR1 is SGHTA and CDR2 is FQGNSA. The trim removed 4 bases at V and 5 bases at J, leaving 4 bases unmatched. CDR3 coding DNA: TGTGCCAGCAGCTACCGGACAGGGAACAATGAGCAGTTCTTC. The encoded protein is CASSYRTGNNEQFF.

This clonotype showed up just a few times. The chain recombines TRBV11-2 with TRBJ1-5; D unclear. The CDR3 extends over 15 amino acids. CDR1 and CDR2 (germline): SGHAT, FQNNGV. V was cut by 1 base and J by 3 bases, with 10 bases left in between. The CDR3 DNA is TGTGCCAGCAGCTTAGGCGGTCAGGACAATCAGCCCCAGCATTTT. Translating gives CASSLGGQDNQPQHF.

In its sample, this clonotype was seen a few times. The chain combines TRBV3-1 with TRBJ2-7; D might be TRBD1 or TRBD2, each matching 5 bases. Germline V gives CDR1 LGHDT, CDR2 YNNKEL (reference sequence). V was trimmed by 1 base and J by 6 bases, leaving 13 bases between them. There are 14 residues in the CDR3. CDR3 bases: TGTGCCAGCAGCCAAGTAGAGGGGAGAGGCGAGCAGTACTTC. Encoded protein: CASSQVEGRGEQYF.

This clonotype showed up just once. The chain uses TRBV18 and TRBJ2-6; D gene uncertain. This CDR3 comprises 13 residues. Germline V CDR1 and CDR2: KGHSH, LQKENI. Deletions cut 6 bases from V and 4 bases from J, with 7 bases between. CDR3 in amino acids: CASSTAGANVLTF. The CDR3 nucleotides read TGTGCCAGCTCCACGGCAGGGGCCAACGTCCTGACTTTC.

The rearrangement joins TRBV12-3 or TRBV12-4 to TRBJ2-5, with D hard to call. The J call may not be correct, given that the DNA end is closer to TRBJ2-7. This CDR3 has 15 amino acids. Written as DNA, the CDR3 is TGTGCCAGCAGTTTTGTCGTAGCCGGGTTGGACGAGCAGTACTTC. As protein: CASSFVVAGLDEQYF.

The J gene is TRBJ2-1, the V gene TRBV7-9; D may correspond to TRBD1 or TRBD2 (5 bases each). Germline V gives CDR1 SEHNR, CDR2 FQNEAQ (reference sequence). CDR3 length: 14 amino acids. The V gene lost 6 bases and the J gene lost 5 bases, with 14 bases spanning the gap. Here the CDR3 reads CASRVGTLNNEQFF. The CDR3 DNA sequence: TGTGCCAGCAGAGTGGGGACCCTAAACAATGAGCAGTTCTTC.

This clonotype was observed a handful of times. The chain carries TRBV27 and TRBJ2-1, with D hard to call. Germline V CDR1 and CDR2: MNHEY, SMNVEV (reference sequence). This CDR3 comprises 17 residues. V lost 7 bases and J 0 bases, leaving 19 bases between the germline ends. This CDR3 reads CASISDGGTGSYNEQFF. CDR3 nucleotides: TGTGCCAGCATTTCCGACGGCGGTACCGGCTCCTACAATGAGCAGTTCTTC.

The chain recombines TRBV3-1 with TRBJ2-1; a weak D match, TRBD2 (6 bases). V dropped 1 base and J dropped 6 bases, with 19 bases sitting between them. The CDR3 totals 17 residues. CDR1 and CDR2 (germline): LGHDT, YNNKEL (reference sequence). The CDR3 spells CASSQASWSGYLNEQFF. In DNA form, the CDR3 reads TGTGCCAGCAGCCAAGCATCCTGGAGCGGGTACCTCAATGAGCAGTTCTTC.

The chain is built from TRBV5-1 and TRBJ2-1, with a weak D call TRBD2 (6 bases). This CDR3 is 17 amino acids long. The germline V gene has CDR1 SGHRS and CDR2 YFSETQ. V shed 4 bases and J shed 0 bases, with 17 bases lying between them. As DNA, the CDR3 is TGCGCCAGCAGCACATACCGGGACTCCTTCTCCTACAATGAGCAGTTCTTC. It yields the protein CASSTYRDSFSYNEQFF.

The V gene is TRBV15, the J gene TRBJ1-2, with unresolved D. The V end lost 0 bases, the J end lost 8 bases, and 7 bases lay between the germline ends. Germline V gene lookup returns CDR1 LNHNV and CDR2 YYDKDF (reference sequence). The CDR3 length is 12 residues. CDR3 sequence: CATSRDSTGYTF. CDR3 DNA sequence: TGTGCCACCAGCAGAGATTCGACGGGCTACACCTTC.

The chain employs TRBV9 and TRBJ2-7; 7 positions agree with TRBD2. The CDR3 has 16 residues. V shed 4 bases, J shed 2 bases, and the junction held 12 bases outside the gene matches. CDR1 and CDR2 (germline): SGDLS, YYNGEE. The CDR3 region is CASSHTLSGFPYEQYF. Here the CDR3 DNA reads TGTGCCAGCAGCCATACCCTTAGCGGGTTCCCCTACGAGCAGTACTTC. Filled out from reference TRBV9 and TRBJ2-7, the complete variable domain reads DSGVTQTPKHLITATGQRVTLRCSPRSGDLSVYWYQQSLDQGLQFLIQYYNGEERAKGNILERFSAQQFPDLHSELNLSSLELGDSALYFCASSHTLSGFPYEQYFGPGTRLTVT.

V usage is TRBV5-1 and J usage is TRBJ2-7, with D maybe TRBD2 (6 bases). Germline CDR1 is SGHRS and CDR2 is YFSETQ. This CDR3 spans 14 amino acids. The V end was cut by 0 bases, the J end by 2 bases, with 9 bases between. CDR3: CASSLAGEPYEQYF. The CDR3 bases are TGCGCCAGCAGCTTGGCGGGAGAGCCCTACGAGCAGTACTTC.

This rearrangement joins TRBV11-2 to TRBJ2-7; D is ambiguous. The CDR3 length is 12 residues. Germline V CDR1 and CDR2: SGHAT, FQNNGV. V was trimmed by 8 bases and J by 3 bases, leaving 11 bases between them. CDR3 sequence: CASVSHNYEQYF. CDR3 sequence (DNA): TGTGCCAGCGTCTCACATAACTACGAGCAGTACTTC. The full variable domain, rest sourced from reference TRBV11-2 and TRBJ2-7, is EAGVAQSPRYKIIEKRQSVAFWCNPISGHATLYWYQQILGQGPKLLIQFQNNGVVDDSQLPKDRFSAERLKGVDSTLKIQPAKLEDSAVYLCASVSHNYEQYFGPGTRLTVT.

V gene TRBV11-1 combines with J gene TRBJ2-1; 8 bases agree with TRBD2. Germline CDR1 reads SGHAT; CDR2 reads FQDESV (reference sequence). The junction had 22 bases not matched to a gene; V was cut back by 5 bases and J by 1 base. This CDR3 is built from 21 residues. The CDR3 nucleotides are TGTGCCAGCAGCCCCAAGGGCGGAGGGTTGAGCGGGAGTGGGTCCTACAATGAGCAGTTCTTC. Translation: CASSPKGGGLSGSGSYNEQFF.